These 26 T cell receptor beta chains share one sample of origin, sequenced in a study of somatic mutations in cytotoxic T cells in rheumatoid arthritis. The data were produced by immunoSEQ multiplex PCR, yet TCRdb's version contains in-frame clones alone and is incomplete. The table shows 15,000 or so clones, with around 70% occurring only once. The source material was CD8+ T cells sorted from blood. These receptors came from an adult with rheumatoid arthritis.

The chain employs TRBV27 and TRBJ1-1, with D possibly matching TRBD1 (5 bases). The V gene lost 3 bases and the J gene lost 8 bases, with 22 bases spanning the gap. The CDR3 is 16 residues long. Germline V gives CDR1 MNHEY, CDR2 SMNVEV (reference sequence). CDR3: CASSFSLLTAEKEAFF. CDR3 nucleotide sequence: TGTGCCAGCAGTTTTTCCCTCCTGACAGCGGAAAAAGAAGCTTTCTTT.

The rearrangement uses TRBV7-9 and TRBJ2-7; 9 bases agree with TRBD1. Germline loops: CDR1 SEHNR, CDR2 FQNEAQ (reference sequence). V was clipped by 5 bases and J by 5 bases; unmatched bases: 7. The CDR3 extends over 14 amino acids. In DNA, the CDR3 is TGTGCCAGCAGCCGTACAGGGGGCCGGGACGAGCAGTACTTC. Residues: CASSRTGGRDEQYF.

This clone is termed medium-sized. The V gene is TRBV13, the J gene TRBJ2-3; D unresolved. Germline loops: CDR1 PRHDT, CDR2 FYEKMQ (reference sequence). The CDR3 is 12 residues long. The V end lost 1 base, the J end lost 10 bases, and 9 bases lay between the germline ends. The CDR3 spells CASSLASRAQYF. The DNA for the CDR3 is TGTGCCAGCAGCTTAGCCAGCCGAGCGCAGTATTTT.

This chain joins TRBV7-9 and TRBJ2-1, with no clear D. This CDR3 spans 12 amino acids. V lost 4 bases and J 10 bases, leaving 11 bases between the germline ends. Germline V gene lookup returns CDR1 SEHNR and CDR2 FQNEAQ (reference sequence). The CDR3 sequence is CASSSLPREQFF. Written as DNA, the CDR3 is TGTGCCAGCAGCTCCCTCCCCCGGGAGCAGTTCTTC.

The chain links TRBV7-8 to TRBJ2-7, with TRBD1 identical over 8 bases. Germline trimming cut 1 base from V and 4 bases from J; bases unmatched to any gene: 12. Germline lookup yields CDR1 SGHVS and CDR2 FQNEAQ. This CDR3 has 17 amino acids. The CDR3 sequence is CASSLEPAGGAMYEQYF. The CDR3 bases are TGTGCCAGCAGCTTAGAACCAGCAGGGGGCGCCATGTACGAGCAGTACTTC.

This clone is labeled medium-sized. The J gene is TRBJ2-5, the V gene TRBV6-1; 8 positions agree with TRBD2. The length of the CDR3 is 16 residues. Germline values: CDR1 MNHNS, CDR2 SASEGT. The J segment lost 2 bases and the V segment lost 2 bases, leaving 7 bases of the junction unmatched. The CDR3 DNA reads TGTGCCAGCAGTGAACTCGGGGGGGGCCCGCAAGAGACCCAGTACTTC. This encodes CASSELGGGPQETQYF.

The rearrangement joins TRBV7-9 to TRBJ1-3; 8 bases match TRBD1. The CDR3 sequence is 18 residues long. Germline trimming cut 4 bases from V and 0 bases from J; bases unmatched to any gene: 11. The germline gives CDR1 SEHNR, CDR2 FQNEAQ (reference sequence). DNA for the CDR3: TGTGCCAGCAGCTATCCCACAGGGGGTGTCAACTCTGGAAACACCATATATTTT. It translates to CASSYPTGGVNSGNTIYF.

The genes are TRBV28 and TRBJ2-3, with a weak D call TRBD2 (6 bases). Germline loops: CDR1 MDHEN, CDR2 SYDVKM. V gave up 7 bases and J gave up 1 base, with 12 bases separating them. This CDR3 is built from 14 residues. CDR3 DNA: TGTGCCAGCAATAGGGGAGGCGGCACAGATACGCAGTATTTT. Its protein is CASNRGGGTDTQYF.

The J gene is TRBJ1-4, the V gene TRBV19; 9 bases are shared with TRBD1. Germline trimming cut 4 bases from V and 10 bases from J; bases unmatched to any gene: 16. Per germline, CDR1 LNHDA and CDR2 SQIVND (reference sequence). The length of the CDR3 is 17 residues. The CDR3 sequence is CASSTLRPGQGYGKLFF. The CDR3 bases are TGTGCCAGTAGTACGCTTAGGCCGGGACAGGGTTATGGAAAACTGTTTTTT.

The V and J genes are TRBV29-1 and TRBJ1-1; no reliable D call. Germline CDR1 reads SQVTM; CDR2 reads ANQGSEA. The CDR3 extends over 12 amino acids. Trimming took 4 bases from V and 2 from J, leaving 8 bases between them. The CDR3 protein is CSVGLSNTEAFF. Written as DNA, the CDR3 is TGCAGCGTTGGACTCTCAAACACTGAAGCTTTCTTT. The full variable domain, rest sourced from reference TRBV29-1 and TRBJ1-1, is SAVISQKPSRDICQRGTSLTIQCQVDSQVTMMFWYRQQPGQSLTLIATANQGSEATYESGFVIDKFPISRPNLTFSTLTVSNMSPEDSSIYLCSVGLSNTEAFFGQGTRLTVV.

The CDR3 here is CASRSSYEQYF. CDR3 DNA sequence: TGTGCCAGCAGGAGCTCCTACGAGCAGTACTTC. The V and J genes are TRBV6-5 and TRBJ2-5; D not certain. The J call is uncertain, as TRBJ2-7 better fits the DNA end. The CDR3 sequence is 11 residues long. CDR1 MNHEY and CDR2 SVGAGI come from the germline V gene.

CDR3 nucleotide sequence: TGTGCCAGCAGCTTTGGCCCGGTGAAGGGAGGAGTCCTCCACTTT. Protein: CASSFGPVKGGVLHF. The rearrangement joins TRBV5-6 to TRBJ1-6; D gene uncertain. The V gene lost 2 bases and the J gene lost 15 bases, with 21 bases spanning the gap. Germline lookup yields CDR1 SGHDT and CDR2 YYEEEE. The CDR3 totals 15 residues. The variable domain in full, completed from reference TRBV5-6 and TRBJ1-6, reads DAGVTQSPTHLIKTRGQQVTLRCSPKSGHDTVSWYQQALGQGPQFIFQYYEEEERQRGNFPDRFSGHQFPNYSSELNVNALLLGDSALYLCASSFGPVKGGVLHFGNGTRLTVT.

The CDR3 loop is CASSQKTSLLADTQYF. CDR3 nucleotide sequence: TGCGCCAGCAGCCAAAAGACGAGTCTATTAGCAGATACGCAGTATTTT. The chain couples TRBV4-3 to TRBJ2-3, with D uncertain. Per germline, CDR1 LGHNA and CDR2 YSLEER. With 2 bases removed from V and 4 bases from J, the gap between germline ends came to 16 bases. The CDR3 totals 16 residues.

The chain employs TRBV13 and TRBJ2-7; 10 nucleotides line up with TRBD2. The germline CDR1 and CDR2 sequences are PRHDT and FYEKMQ (reference sequence). The CDR3 consists of 16 residues. Germline trimming cut 1 base from V and 3 bases from J; bases unmatched to any gene: 6. For the CDR3, the DNA is TGTGCCAGCAGCTTAGTTGCTAGCGGGGGCCTCTACGAGCAGTACTTC. Amino acid sequence: CASSLVASGGLYEQYF. Full variable domain (outside the CDR3, taken from reference TRBV13 and TRBJ2-7): AAGVIQSPRHLIKEKRETATLKCYPIPRHDTVYWYQQGPGQDPQFLISFYEKMQSDKGSIPDRFSAQQFSDYHSELNMSSLELGDSALYFCASSLVASGGLYEQYFGPGTRLTVT.

CDR3 sequence reads: CASSGGGQYEQYF. DNA for the CDR3: TGTGCCAGCAGTGGAGGGGGACAGTACGAGCAGTACTTC. The V call is TRBV6-4, the J call TRBJ2-7; 7 nucleotides line up with TRBD1. CDR1 is MRHNA, CDR2 SNTAGT, per germline. This CDR3 is built from 13 residues. Unmatched junction bases numbered 4, after V lost 4 bases and J lost 4 bases.

The chain has TRBV2 and TRBJ1-2, with a possible D match to TRBD1 (5 bases). CDR3 length: 16 amino acids. The V end was cut by 2 bases, the J end by 7 bases, with 20 bases between. Germline assignment: CDR1 SNHLY and CDR2 FYNNEI. This CDR3 is CASSESGRDFSFGYTF. The CDR3 coding sequence is TGTGCCAGCAGTGAATCGGGCAGGGATTTTTCATTTGGCTACACCTTC. Based on the CDR3 plus reference TRBV2 and TRBJ1-2, the full variable domain is EPEVTQTPSHQVTQMGQEVILRCVPISNHLYFYWYRQILGQKVEFLVSFYNNEISEKSEIFDDQFSVERPDGSNFTLKIRSTKLEDSAMYFCASSESGRDFSFGYTFGSGTRLTVV.

This clone appeared a few times. CDR3 in amino acids: CASSLKMTGGYNYGYTF. CDR3 in DNA: TGTGCCAGCAGCTTAAAAATGACAGGGGGCTACAACTATGGCTACACCTTC. The chain joins TRBV7-3 to TRBJ1-2, with 10 bases aligning to TRBD1. This CDR3 contains 17 residues. V was pared by 1 base and J by 2 bases, with 7 bases of the junction left unmatched. The V gene's germline CDR1 is SGHTA and CDR2 FQGTGA.

This chain joins TRBV19 and TRBJ2-1, with D perhaps TRBD1 (6 bases). The CDR3 is 13 residues long. Germline loops: CDR1 LNHDA, CDR2 SQIVND (reference sequence). V was trimmed by 7 bases and J by 4 bases, leaving 11 bases between them. Here the CDR3 DNA reads TGTGCCAGTACGGGACAAACATACAATGAGCAGTTCTTC. Protein product: CASTGQTYNEQFF.

The chain joins TRBV7-9 to TRBJ2-7; D gene ambiguous. CDR1 SEHNR and CDR2 FQNEAQ come from the germline V gene (reference sequence). Trimming cost V 5 bases and J 6 bases, with 23 bases left between them. The CDR3 has 16 amino acids. The CDR3 is CASSPSMTHPAGEQYF. DNA of the CDR3: TGTGCCAGCAGCCCTTCCATGACCCATCCCGCAGGCGAGCAGTACTTC.

The chain couples TRBV23-1 to TRBJ1-6; TRBD1 is a possible D gene (6 bases). TRBV23-1 is flagged as an ORF with uncertain function. The ends were cut back, 0 bases at V and 5 bases at J, with 14 bases in the middle. The CDR3 spans 17 residues. CDR3 in amino acids: CASSQSLGADNNSPLHF. For the CDR3, the DNA is TGCGCCAGCAGTCAATCGTTGGGGGCCGATAATAATTCACCCCTCCACTTT.

This clone turned up a few times. The chain employs TRBV7-8 and TRBJ2-7, with D perhaps TRBD2 (5 bases). Between the trimmed V and J ends, which lost 5 bases and 3 bases, there was a span of 11 bases. The CDR3 consists of 13 residues. Per germline, CDR1 SGHVS and CDR2 FQNEAQ. The CDR3 sequence is CASSVRDNYEQYF. The CDR3 region has the DNA TGTGCCAGCAGCGTCCGGGATAACTACGAGCAGTACTTC.

The chain joins TRBV9 to TRBJ1-1, with D possibly being TRBD1 (6 bases). The CDR3 is 12 residues long. V shed 7 bases and J shed 4 bases, with 11 bases lying between them. Germline V gene data show CDR1 as SGDLS and CDR2 as YYNGEE. As DNA, the CDR3 is TGTGCCAGCGGTAGGGGGACCACTGAAGCTTTCTTT. Translated, it gives CASGRGTTEAFF.

The chain combines TRBV7-9 with TRBJ1-6; 7 positions agree with TRBD1. V lost 1 base to trimming and J lost 11 bases; unmatched junction nucleotides: 11. Germline CDR1 SEHNR, CDR2 FQNEAQ (reference sequence). CDR3 length: 16 residues. DNA for the CDR3: TGTGCCAGCAGCTTAGGTTCACAGGGGATAGGGGCACCCCTCCACTTT. This encodes CASSLGSQGIGAPLHF. The full variable domain, rest sourced from reference TRBV7-9 and TRBJ1-6, is DTGVSQNPRHKITKRGQNVTFRCDPISEHNRLYWYRQTLGQGPEFLTYFQNEAQLEKSRLLSDRFSAERPKGSFSTLEIQRTEQGDSAMYLCASSLGSQGIGAPLHFGNGTRLTVT.

V is TRBV9 and J is TRBJ2-7; D may be TRBD1 (6 bases). The germline gives CDR1 SGDLS, CDR2 YYNGEE. The CDR3 is 13 amino acids. Between the trimmed V and J ends, which lost 4 bases and 5 bases, there was a span of 13 bases. The CDR3 DNA reads as TGTGCCAGCAGCCCACAAACAGGGAACGAGCAGTACTTC. Its protein is CASSPQTGNEQYF.

CDR3 sequence reads: CASSQYFDREKNTEAFF. CDR3 sequence (DNA): TGCGCCAGCAGCCAGTATTTCGACAGGGAGAAAAACACTGAAGCTTTCTTT. The chain joins TRBV4-1 to TRBJ1-1, with 7 bases that match TRBD1. The CDR3 consists of 17 residues. Germline V gene lookup returns CDR1 MGHRA and CDR2 YSYEKL. The J segment lost 2 bases and the V segment lost 3 bases, leaving 12 bases of the junction unmatched.

There are a few counts of this clone. V gene TRBV4-3 combines with J gene TRBJ2-3, with unresolved D. CDR1 and CDR2 (germline): LGHNA, YSLEER. Trimming took 0 bases from V and 2 from J, leaving 12 bases between them. CDR3 length equals 16 residues. The CDR3 region has the DNA TGCGCCAGCAGCCAAGAAGAGGCGGCCTACACAGATACGCAGTATTTT. As protein: CASSQEEAAYTDTQYF.